The source of this T cell receptor (beta chain) is a study of blood T cells in healthy people across ages. Using a J-beta primer mix together with a sample-barcoded 5' primer, a second PCR was run for 7 to 11 cycles. One entry per CDR3 protein results from TCRdb running MiXCR on the 5' RACE reads. The profile shows 600,000 to 850,000 distinct CDR3 sequences, roughly 47% of them singletons. This clonotype was seen a handful of times. The germline V and J ends were trimmed by 0 bases and 10 bases, with 10 bases remaining between them. Germline V gene sequence: CDR1 MNHEY, CDR2 SVGEGT. This CDR3 has 12 residues.

J is TRBJ2-7 and V is TRBV6-2 or TRBV6-3, with no clear D. The TCR comes from a woman aged 60-70 years in good health. Sequencing was carried out using blood. This chain's CDR3 is CASSYSFQDQYF. CDR3 bases: TGTGCCAGCAGTTACTCGTTCCAGGACCAGTACTTC.